Shown below are 13 T cell receptor beta chains from a single sample sequenced in a study of blood T cell repertoires in COVID-19 (TCRdb year 2020). The protocol used for the library was the immunoSEQ multiplex PCR assay. TCRdb retrieved this table from immuneACCESS and kept in-frame rearrangements only. Not all clones are present; in checked studies, unresolved V genes account for under half, and no reason is known for the remainder. This sample holds 130,000 or so clones; around 83% were observed only once. The top ten clones comprise 18% of the sample. Sequences were obtained from PBMCs or T cells enriched from blood (not recorded which). Receptors originate from a man aged 30 to 39 who had recovered from COVID-19.

The J gene is TRBJ1-6, the V gene TRBV24-1, with D unresolved. Germline CDR1 reads KGHDR; CDR2 reads SFDVKD. Trimming took off 6 bases at V and 9 bases at J, with 5 bases between the two ends. The CDR3 is made up of 11 amino acids. CDR3 sequence (DNA): TGTGCCACCAGTTACTGTTCACCCCTCCACTTT. Protein product: CATSYCSPLHF.

The chain joins TRBV29-1 to TRBJ2-1; 8 nucleotides line up with TRBD2. The ends lost 6 bases at V and 5 bases at J; junction bases unmatched: 9. The V gene's germline CDR1 is SQVTM and CDR2 ANQGSEA. CDR3 length: 14 amino acids. CDR3: CSVASGTSHNEQFF. DNA for the CDR3: TGCAGCGTGGCCTCGGGGACTAGTCACAATGAGCAGTTCTTC.

V is TRBV6-5 and J is TRBJ1-1, with D perhaps matching TRBD1 (5 bases). CDR1 MNHEY and CDR2 SVGAGI come from the germline V gene. This CDR3 region has 13 residues. V was pared by 8 bases and J by 2 bases, with 12 bases between. The CDR3 protein is CASRRRGNTEAFF. The DNA for the CDR3 is TGTGCCAGCCGTAGGAGGGGCAACACTGAAGCTTTCTTT.

The chain employs TRBV20-1 and TRBJ2-5; 9 positions match TRBD2. The germline gives CDR1 DFQATT, CDR2 SNEGSKA (reference sequence). The CDR3 runs 13 residues. Trimming took 3 bases from V and 10 from J; bases not matched to a gene: 9. CDR3 in amino acids: CSASWASGNDQYF. The CDR3, as DNA: TGCAGTGCTAGTTGGGCTAGCGGGAATGACCAGTACTTC.

The chain has TRBV29-1 and TRBJ1-1; TRBD1 agrees at 7 bases. J was trimmed by 5 bases and V by 4 bases; bases with no gene match: 4. The germline V gene encodes CDR1 SQVTM and CDR2 ANQGSEA. The CDR3 is 12 amino acids. The CDR3: CSVAGGRTEAFF. The CDR3 nucleotides read TGCAGCGTTGCAGGGGGTCGGACTGAAGCTTTCTTT.

This clone appeared a single time. V usage is TRBV6-5 and J usage is TRBJ2-7; the D is unclear. The CDR3 is 14 residues long. V lost 1 base, J lost 3 bases, and 10 bases lay in between. Germline-derived CDR1 and CDR2 are MNHEY and SVGAGI. This CDR3 is CASSYYVGDYEQYF. The CDR3 coding sequence is TGTGCCAGCAGTTACTATGTCGGAGACTACGAGCAGTACTTC.

This rearrangement joins TRBV11-1 to TRBJ2-5; D is ambiguous. CDR3 length equals 14 residues. V was clipped by 0 bases and J by 1 base, with 6 bases between them. Germline assignment: CDR1 SGHAT and CDR2 FQDESV (reference sequence). DNA for the CDR3: TGTGCCAGCAGCTTAGCGGCCTTCCAAGAGACCCAGTACTTC. It translates to CASSLAAFQETQYF.

This chain uses TRBV9 with TRBJ2-2, with TRBD2 as a possible D gene (5 bases). The CDR3 is made up of 16 amino acids. From germline, CDR1 is SGDLS and CDR2 YYNGEE. V lost 0 bases and J lost 5, with 14 bases in between. This CDR3 reads CASSVAPLGGTGELFF. The CDR3 nucleotides are TGTGCCAGCAGCGTAGCCCCACTCGGCGGGACCGGGGAGCTGTTTTTT. Filled out from reference TRBV9 and TRBJ2-2, the complete variable domain reads DSGVTQTPKHLITATGQRVTLRCSPRSGDLSVYWYQQSLDQGLQFLIQYYNGEERAKGNILERFSAQQFPDLHSELNLSSLELGDSALYFCASSVAPLGGTGELFFGEGSRLTVL.

The gene calls are TRBV30 and TRBJ1-3; D is undetermined. The CDR3 consists of 15 residues. Between the trimmed V and J ends, which lost 3 bases and 2 bases, there was a span of 14 bases. In germline, CDR1 is GTSNPN, CDR2 SVGIG (reference sequence). CDR3 coding DNA: TGTGCCTGGAGCGCCCGACCCGGGGCTGGAAACACCATATATTTT. It encodes CAWSARPGAGNTIYF.

The sample holds a few counts of this clone. The chain couples TRBV5-4 to TRBJ2-7, with 10 nucleotides matching TRBD2. Looked up from germline, CDR1 is SGHNT and CDR2 is YYREEE (reference sequence). The trim removed 2 bases at V and 5 bases at J, leaving 13 bases unmatched. The CDR3 consists of 17 residues. CDR3 sequence: CASSLEIKAGGPHEQYF. DNA for the CDR3: TGTGCCAGCAGCTTAGAAATTAAAGCGGGAGGGCCCCACGAGCAGTACTTC.

The rearrangement joins TRBV4-2 to TRBJ2-5; the match to TRBD1 covers 8 bases. The V gene's germline CDR1 is LGHNA and CDR2 YNFKEQ. CDR3 length equals 19 residues. With V trimmed by 4 bases and J by 2 bases, 18 bases remained unmatched. CDR3 bases: TGTGCCAGCAGCCCCCGCGCTGGGGGAACAGGGGGAGAGCAAGAGACCCAGTACTTC. Translating gives CASSPRAGGTGGEQETQYF.

This chain joins TRBV2 and TRBJ2-3, with 7 bases that match TRBD2. The CDR3 consists of 17 residues. The V gene's germline CDR1 is SNHLY and CDR2 FYNNEI. J gave up 8 bases and V 6 bases, and 20 bases lay outside the gene matches. CDR3: CASRATTGLTAFGTQYF. The DNA for the CDR3 is TGTGCCAGCAGAGCAACAACGGGACTAACCGCATTTGGTACGCAGTATTTT.

This chain links TRBV6-4 with TRBJ2-1; TRBD1 aligns across 8 bases. With 5 bases clipped from V and 1 base from J, the junction kept 4 bases outside the gene matches. The CDR3 runs 15 residues. Germline lookup yields CDR1 MRHNA and CDR2 SNTAGT. The CDR3: CASSPGQGSYNEQFF. The CDR3 bases are TGTGCCAGCAGTCCCGGACAGGGATCCTACAATGAGCAGTTCTTC.